The 6 T cell receptor beta chains in this list originate from one sample, sequenced in a study of identical twins. A single record per CDR3 protein comes from TCRdb applying MiXCR to the 5' RACE reads. The sample shows hundreds of thousands of distinct CDR3 sequences, roughly 20% of them seen only once. The sample was also reused in another study, on T cells expressing NK-cell markers.

Input material: PBMCs. The receptors shown here come from a woman under 30 in good health.

This clonotype was counted a few times. The rearrangement links TRBV9 to TRBJ2-2; D unresolved. Germline V gives CDR1 SGDLS, CDR2 YYNGEE. V lost 3 bases to trimming and J lost 0 bases, with 12 bases between them. This CDR3 is built from 16 residues. CDR3 sequence reads: CASSARGTPNTGELFF. The DNA of the CDR3 is TGTGCCAGCAGCGCCCGAGGCACGCCGAACACCGGGGAGCTGTTTTTT.

The CDR3 is CASSPGLADRDTQYF. CDR3 DNA sequence: TGTGCCAGCAGCCCGGGACTAGCGGATAGAGATACGCAGTATTTT. The rearrangement joins TRBV13 to TRBJ2-3, with TRBD2 identical over 11 bases. CDR1 is PRHDT and CDR2 is FYEKMQ in the germline V gene (reference sequence). The CDR3 runs to 15 residues. V lost 5 bases to trimming and J lost 5 bases; unmatched junction nucleotides: 6.

The rearrangement uses TRBV3-1 and TRBJ1-2; the D is unclear. This CDR3 comprises 10 residues. In germline, CDR1 is LGHDT, CDR2 YNNKEL (reference sequence). The V gene lost 4 bases and the J gene lost 9 bases, with 6 bases spanning the gap. The CDR3 sequence is CASSLASYTF. CDR3 sequence (DNA): TGTGCCAGCAGCCTAGCGAGCTACACCTTC.

The V call is TRBV28, the J call TRBJ2-5, with D unclear. CDR3 size: 13 residues. Per germline, CDR1 MDHEN and CDR2 SYDVKM. Trimming removed 6 bases from V and 5 bases from J, with 13 bases in between. The CDR3 region has the DNA TGTGCCAGCAGCCGGGTTTTTATGGAGACCCAGTACTTC. Its protein product is CASSRVFMETQYF.

This clonotype was counted many times. The chain joins TRBV7-3 to TRBJ2-7; no clear D. Trimming left V 5 bases short and J 4 bases short, with 12 bases between. Germline V CDR1 and CDR2: SGHTA, FQGTGA. The CDR3 extends over 13 amino acids. The CDR3 is CASSQTPDYEQYF. CDR3 in DNA: TGTGCCAGCAGCCAGACACCCGATTACGAGCAGTACTTC. Combining the CDR3 with reference TRBV7-3 and TRBJ2-7 gives the whole variable domain GAGVSQTPSNKVTEKGKYVELRCDPISGHTALYWYRQSLGQGPEFLIYFQGTGAADDSGLPNDRFFAVRPEGSVSTLKIQRTERGDSAVYLCASSQTPDYEQYFGPGTRLTVT.

This chain uses TRBV2 with TRBJ2-7; unclear D gene. The CDR3 contains 13 residues. From germline, CDR1 is SNHLY and CDR2 FYNNEI. The V gene lost 5 bases and the J gene lost 2 bases, with 10 bases spanning the gap. The CDR3 DNA is TGTGCCAGCAGTTTAAGGTCCCCCTACGAGCAGTACTTC. It encodes CASSLRSPYEQYF. Full variable domain (rest looked up from reference TRBV2 and TRBJ2-7): EPEVTQTPSHQVTQMGQEVILRCVPISNHLYFYWYRQILGQKVEFLVSFYNNEISEKSEIFDDQFSVERPDGSNFTLKIRSTKLEDSAMYFCASSLRSPYEQYFGPGTRLTVT.